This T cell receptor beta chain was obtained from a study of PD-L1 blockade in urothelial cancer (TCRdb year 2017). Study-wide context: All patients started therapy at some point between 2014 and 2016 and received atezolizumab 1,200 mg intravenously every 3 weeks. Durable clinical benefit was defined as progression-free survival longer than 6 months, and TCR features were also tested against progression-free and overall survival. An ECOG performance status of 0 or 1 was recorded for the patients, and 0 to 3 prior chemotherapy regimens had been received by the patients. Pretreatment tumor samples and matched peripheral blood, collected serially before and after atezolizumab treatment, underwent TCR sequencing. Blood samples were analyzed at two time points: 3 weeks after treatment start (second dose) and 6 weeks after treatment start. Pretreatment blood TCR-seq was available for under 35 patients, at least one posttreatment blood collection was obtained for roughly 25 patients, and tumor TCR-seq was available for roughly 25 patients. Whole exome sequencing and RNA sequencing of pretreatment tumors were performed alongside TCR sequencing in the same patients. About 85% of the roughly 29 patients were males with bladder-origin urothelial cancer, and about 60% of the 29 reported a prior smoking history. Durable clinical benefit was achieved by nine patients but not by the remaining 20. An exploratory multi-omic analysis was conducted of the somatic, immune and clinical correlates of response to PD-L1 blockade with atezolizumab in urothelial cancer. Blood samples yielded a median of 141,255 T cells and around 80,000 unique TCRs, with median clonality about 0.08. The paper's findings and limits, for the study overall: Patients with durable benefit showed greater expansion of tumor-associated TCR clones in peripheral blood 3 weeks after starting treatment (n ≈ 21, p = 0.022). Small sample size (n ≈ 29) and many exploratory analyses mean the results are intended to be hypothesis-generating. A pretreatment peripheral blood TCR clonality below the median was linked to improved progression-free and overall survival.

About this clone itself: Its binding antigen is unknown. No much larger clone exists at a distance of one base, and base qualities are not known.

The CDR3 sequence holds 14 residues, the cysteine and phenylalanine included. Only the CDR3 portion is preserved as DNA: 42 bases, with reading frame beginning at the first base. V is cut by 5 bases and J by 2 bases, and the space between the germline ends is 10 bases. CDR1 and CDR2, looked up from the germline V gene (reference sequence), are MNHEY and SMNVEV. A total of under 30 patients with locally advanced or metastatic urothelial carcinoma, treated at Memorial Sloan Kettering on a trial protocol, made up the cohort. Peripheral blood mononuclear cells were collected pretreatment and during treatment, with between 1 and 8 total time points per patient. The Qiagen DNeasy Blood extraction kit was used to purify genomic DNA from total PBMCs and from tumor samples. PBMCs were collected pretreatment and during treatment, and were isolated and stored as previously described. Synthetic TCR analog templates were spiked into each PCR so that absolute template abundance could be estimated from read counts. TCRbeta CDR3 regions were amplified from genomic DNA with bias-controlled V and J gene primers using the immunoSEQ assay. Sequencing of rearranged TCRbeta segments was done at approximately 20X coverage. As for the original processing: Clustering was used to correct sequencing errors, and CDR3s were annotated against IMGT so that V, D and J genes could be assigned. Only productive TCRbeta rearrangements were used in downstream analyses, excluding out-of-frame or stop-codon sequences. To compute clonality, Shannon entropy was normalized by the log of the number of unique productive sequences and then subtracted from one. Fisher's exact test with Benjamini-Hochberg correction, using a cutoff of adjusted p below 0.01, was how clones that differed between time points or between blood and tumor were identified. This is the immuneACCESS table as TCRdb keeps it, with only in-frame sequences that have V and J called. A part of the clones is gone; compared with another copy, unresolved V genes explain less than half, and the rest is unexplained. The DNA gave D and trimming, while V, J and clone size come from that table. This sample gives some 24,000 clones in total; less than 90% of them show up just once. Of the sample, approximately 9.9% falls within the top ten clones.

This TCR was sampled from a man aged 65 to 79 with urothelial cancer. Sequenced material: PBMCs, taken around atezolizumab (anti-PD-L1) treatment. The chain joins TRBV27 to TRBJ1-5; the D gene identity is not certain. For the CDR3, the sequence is CASSQTPGNQPQHF. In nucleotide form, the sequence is TGTGCCAGCAGTCAGACTCCGGGCAATCAGCCCCAGCATTTT.